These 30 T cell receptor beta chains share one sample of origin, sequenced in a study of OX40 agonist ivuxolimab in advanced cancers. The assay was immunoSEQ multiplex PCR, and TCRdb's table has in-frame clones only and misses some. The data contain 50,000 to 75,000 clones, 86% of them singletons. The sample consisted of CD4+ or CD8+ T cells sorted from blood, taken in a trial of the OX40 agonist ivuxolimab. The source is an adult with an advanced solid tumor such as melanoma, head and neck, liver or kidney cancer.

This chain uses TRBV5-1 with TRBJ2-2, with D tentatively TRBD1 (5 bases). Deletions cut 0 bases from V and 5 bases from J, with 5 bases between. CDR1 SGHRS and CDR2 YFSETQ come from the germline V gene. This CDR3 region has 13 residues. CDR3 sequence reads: CASSLGQTGELFF. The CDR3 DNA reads TGCGCCAGCAGCTTGGGACAGACCGGGGAGCTGTTTTTT.

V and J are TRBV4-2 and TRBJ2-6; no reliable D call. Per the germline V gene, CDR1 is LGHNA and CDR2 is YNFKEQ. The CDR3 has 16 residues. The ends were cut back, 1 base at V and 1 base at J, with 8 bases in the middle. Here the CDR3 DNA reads TGTGCCAGCAGCCAAGTGGGTGGATCTGGGGCCAACGTCCTGACTTTC. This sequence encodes CASSQVGGSGANVLTF.

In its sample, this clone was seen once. CDR3 sequence (DNA): TGCAGCGTTGAGTGGACAGGGCTTTACAATGAGCAGTTCTTC. Amino acids: CSVEWTGLYNEQFF. The chain has TRBV29-1 and TRBJ2-1; TRBD1 matches 8 bases. The CDR3 runs 14 residues. J gave up 4 bases and V 3 bases, and 5 bases lay outside the gene matches. The germline gives CDR1 SQVTM, CDR2 ANQGSEA.

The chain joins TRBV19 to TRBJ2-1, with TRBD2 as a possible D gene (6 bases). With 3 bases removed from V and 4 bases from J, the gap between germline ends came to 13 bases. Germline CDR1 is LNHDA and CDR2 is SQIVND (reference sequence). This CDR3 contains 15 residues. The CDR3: CASSINSGEYNEQFF. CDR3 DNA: TGTGCCAGTAGTATCAATAGCGGAGAATACAATGAGCAGTTCTTC.

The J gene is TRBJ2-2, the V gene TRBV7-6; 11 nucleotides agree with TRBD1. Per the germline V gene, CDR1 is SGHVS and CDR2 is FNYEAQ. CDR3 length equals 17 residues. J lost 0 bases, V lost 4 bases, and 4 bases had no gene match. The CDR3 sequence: CASSSGTGGTNTGELFF. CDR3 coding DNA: TGTGCCAGCAGCTCCGGGACAGGGGGGACGAACACCGGGGAGCTGTTTTTT.

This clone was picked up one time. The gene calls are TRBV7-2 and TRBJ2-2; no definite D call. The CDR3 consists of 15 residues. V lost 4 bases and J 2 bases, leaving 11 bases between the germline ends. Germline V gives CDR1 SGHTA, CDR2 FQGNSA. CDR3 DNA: TGTGCCAGCAGCTCCCAGCGCCATAACACCGGGGAGCTGTTTTTT. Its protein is CASSSQRHNTGELFF.

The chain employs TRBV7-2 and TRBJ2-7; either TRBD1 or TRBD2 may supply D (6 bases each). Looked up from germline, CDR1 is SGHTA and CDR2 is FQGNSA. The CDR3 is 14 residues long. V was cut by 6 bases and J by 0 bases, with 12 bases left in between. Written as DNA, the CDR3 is TGTGCCAGCAGAGCTGGGGGGCCCTCCTACGAGCAGTACTTC. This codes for CASRAGGPSYEQYF. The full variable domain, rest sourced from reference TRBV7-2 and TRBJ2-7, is GAGVSQSPSNKVTEKGKDVELRCDPISGHTALYWYRQSLGQGLEFLIYFQGNSAPDKSGLPSDRFSAERTGGSVSTLTIQRTQQEDSAVYLCASRAGGPSYEQYFGPGTRLTVT.

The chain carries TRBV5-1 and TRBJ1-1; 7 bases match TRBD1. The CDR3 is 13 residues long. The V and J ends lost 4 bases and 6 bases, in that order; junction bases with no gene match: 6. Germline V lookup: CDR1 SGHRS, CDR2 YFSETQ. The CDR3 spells CASSTRQGAEAFF. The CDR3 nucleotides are TGCGCCAGCAGCACGAGACAGGGAGCTGAAGCTTTCTTT.

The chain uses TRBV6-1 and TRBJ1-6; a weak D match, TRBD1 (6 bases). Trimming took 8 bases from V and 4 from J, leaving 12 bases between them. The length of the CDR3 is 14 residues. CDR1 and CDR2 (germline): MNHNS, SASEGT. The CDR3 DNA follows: TGTGCCAGCCGGACAGAGCAGTATAATTCACCCCTCCACTTT. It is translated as CASRTEQYNSPLHF.

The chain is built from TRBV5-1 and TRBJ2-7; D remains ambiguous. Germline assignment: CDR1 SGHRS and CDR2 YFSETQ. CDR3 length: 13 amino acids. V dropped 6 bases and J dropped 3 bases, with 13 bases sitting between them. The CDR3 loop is CASKRAEGYEQYF. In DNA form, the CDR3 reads TGCGCCAGCAAACGGGCTGAAGGCTACGAGCAGTACTTC.

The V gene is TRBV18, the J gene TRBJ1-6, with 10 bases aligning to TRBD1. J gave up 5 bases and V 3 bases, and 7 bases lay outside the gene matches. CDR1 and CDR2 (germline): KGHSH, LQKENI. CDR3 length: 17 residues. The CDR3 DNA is TGTGCCAGCTCACCCCAGCCGGGACAGGGGAATAATTCACCCCTCCACTTT. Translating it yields CASSPQPGQGNNSPLHF.

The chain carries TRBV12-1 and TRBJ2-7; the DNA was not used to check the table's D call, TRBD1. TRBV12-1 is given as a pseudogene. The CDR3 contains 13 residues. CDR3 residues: CASSFRDPYEQYF. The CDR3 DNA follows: TGTGCCAGCAGCTTCAGGGATCCCTACGAGCAGTACTTC.

CDR3 loop: CASSMTGEEETQYF. CDR3 coding DNA: TGCGCCAGCAGCATGACAGGGGAGGAGGAGACCCAGTACTTC. The J gene is TRBJ2-5, the V gene TRBV10-1, with TRBD1 matching 8 bases. This CDR3 is built from 14 residues. V lost 6 bases and J lost 5; bases outside the gene matches: 8. The germline V gene encodes CDR1 WNHNN and CDR2 SYGVQD (reference sequence).

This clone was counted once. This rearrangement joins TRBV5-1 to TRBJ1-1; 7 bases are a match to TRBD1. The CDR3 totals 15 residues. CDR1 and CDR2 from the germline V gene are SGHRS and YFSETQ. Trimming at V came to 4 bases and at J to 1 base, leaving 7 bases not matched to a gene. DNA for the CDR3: TGCGCCAGCAGCATAGGACACAGGGGGAACACTGAAGCTTTCTTT. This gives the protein CASSIGHRGNTEAFF.

In nucleotides, the CDR3 is TGCGCCAGCAGCTTGCGGGGCCAGAACACCGGGGAGCTGTTTTTT. Translated: CASSLRGQNTGELFF. J is TRBJ2-2 and V is TRBV5-1; D may match TRBD1 or TRBD2 (5 bases each). This CDR3 is 15 amino acids long. V shed 1 base and J shed 1 base, with 8 bases lying between them. Germline V CDR1 and CDR2: SGHRS, YFSETQ.

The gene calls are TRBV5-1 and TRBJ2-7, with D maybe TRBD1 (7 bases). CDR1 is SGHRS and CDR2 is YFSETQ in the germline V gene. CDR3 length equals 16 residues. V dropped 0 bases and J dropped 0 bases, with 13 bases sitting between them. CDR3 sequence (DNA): TGCGCCAGCAGCTTGGTGGCAGGGGGGTTCTCCTACGAGCAGTACTTC. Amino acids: CASSLVAGGFSYEQYF. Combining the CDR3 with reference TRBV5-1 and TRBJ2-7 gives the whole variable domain KAGVTQTPRYLIKTRGQQVTLSCSPISGHRSVSWYQQTPGQGLQFLFEYFSETQRNKGNFPGRFSGRQFSNSRSEMNVSTLELGDSALYLCASSLVAGGFSYEQYFGPGTRLTVT.

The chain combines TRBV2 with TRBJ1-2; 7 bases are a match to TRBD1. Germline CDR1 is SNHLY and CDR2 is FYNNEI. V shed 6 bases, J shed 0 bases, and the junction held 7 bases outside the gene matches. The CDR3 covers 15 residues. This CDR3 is CASRLRDSTNYGYTF. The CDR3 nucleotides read TGTGCCAGCAGGCTAAGGGACAGTACTAACTATGGCTACACCTTC.

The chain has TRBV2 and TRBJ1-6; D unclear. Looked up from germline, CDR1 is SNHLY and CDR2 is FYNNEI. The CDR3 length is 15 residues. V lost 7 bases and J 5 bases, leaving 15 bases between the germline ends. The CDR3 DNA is TGTGCCAGCATCCACCGGACGGTCCATAATTCACCCCTCCACTTT. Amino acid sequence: CASIHRTVHNSPLHF. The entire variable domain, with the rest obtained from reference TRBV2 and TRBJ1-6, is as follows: EPEVTQTPSHQVTQMGQEVILRCVPISNHLYFYWYRQILGQKVEFLVSFYNNEISEKSEIFDDQFSVERPDGSNFTLKIRSTKLEDSAMYFCASIHRTVHNSPLHFGNGTRLTVT.

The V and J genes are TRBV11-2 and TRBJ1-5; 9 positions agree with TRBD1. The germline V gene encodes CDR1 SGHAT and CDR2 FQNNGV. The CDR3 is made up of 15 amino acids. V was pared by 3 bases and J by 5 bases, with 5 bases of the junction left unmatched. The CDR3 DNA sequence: TGTGCCAGCAGCTTCACGACAGGGGGTGATCAGCCCCAGCATTTT. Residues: CASSFTTGGDQPQHF.

In nucleotides, the CDR3 is TGTGCCAGCTCACCAAGTTATGGCTACACCTTC. This gives the protein CASSPSYGYTF. The chain carries TRBV18 and TRBJ1-2; unclear D gene. Looked up from germline, CDR1 is KGHSH and CDR2 is LQKENI. Deletions cut 2 bases from V and 5 bases from J, with 3 bases between. The CDR3 totals 11 residues. The whole variable domain, filled in from reference TRBV18 and TRBJ1-2, reads NAGVMQNPRHLVRRRGQEARLRCSPMKGHSHVYWYRQLPEEGLKFMVYLQKENIIDESGMPKERFSAEFPKEGPSILRIQQVVRGDSAAYFCASSPSYGYTFGSGTRLTVV.

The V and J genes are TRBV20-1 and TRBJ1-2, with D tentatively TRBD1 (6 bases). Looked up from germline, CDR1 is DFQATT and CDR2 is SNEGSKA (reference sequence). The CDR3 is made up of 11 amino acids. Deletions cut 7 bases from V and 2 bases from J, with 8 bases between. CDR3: CSDDRNYGYTF. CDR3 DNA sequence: TGCAGTGATGACAGGAACTATGGCTACACCTTC.

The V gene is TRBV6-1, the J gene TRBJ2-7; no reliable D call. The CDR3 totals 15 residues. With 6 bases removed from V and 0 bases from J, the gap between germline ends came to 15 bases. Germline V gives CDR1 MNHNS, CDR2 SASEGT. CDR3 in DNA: TGTGCCAGCAGCGGAGTCGATGGAACCTCCTACGAGCAGTACTTC. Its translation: CASSGVDGTSYEQYF.

CDR3 loop: CASSYFLEVNEKLFF. The CDR3 nucleotides are TGTGCCAGCAGTTACTTCTTAGAAGTTAATGAAAAACTGTTTTTT. V is TRBV6-6 and J is TRBJ1-4, with unresolved D. This CDR3 comprises 15 residues. Germline CDR1 and CDR2: MNHNY and SVGAGI (reference sequence). The germline V and J ends were trimmed by 1 base and 4 bases, with 10 bases remaining between them.

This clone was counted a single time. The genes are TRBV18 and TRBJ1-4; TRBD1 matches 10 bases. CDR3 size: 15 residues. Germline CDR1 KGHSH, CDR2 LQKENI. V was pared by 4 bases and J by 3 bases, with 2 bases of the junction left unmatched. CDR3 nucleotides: TGTGCCAGCTCACACGGACAGGGGGCTAATGAAAAACTGTTTTTT. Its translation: CASSHGQGANEKLFF.

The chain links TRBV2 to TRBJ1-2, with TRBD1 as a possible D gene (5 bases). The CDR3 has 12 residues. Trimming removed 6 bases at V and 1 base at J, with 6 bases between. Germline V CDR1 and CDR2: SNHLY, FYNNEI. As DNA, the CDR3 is TGTGCCAGCAGGGGGGATAACTATGGCTACACCTTC. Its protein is CASRGDNYGYTF.

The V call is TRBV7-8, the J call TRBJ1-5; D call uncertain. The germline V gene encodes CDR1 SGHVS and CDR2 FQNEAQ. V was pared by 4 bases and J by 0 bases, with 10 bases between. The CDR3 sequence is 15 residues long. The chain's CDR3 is CASSSGHSSNQPQHF. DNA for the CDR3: TGTGCCAGCAGCTCAGGTCACAGTAGCAATCAGCCCCAGCATTTT.

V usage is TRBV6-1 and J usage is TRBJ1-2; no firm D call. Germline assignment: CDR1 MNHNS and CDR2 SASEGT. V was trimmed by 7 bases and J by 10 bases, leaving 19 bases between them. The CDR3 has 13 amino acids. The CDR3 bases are TGTGCCAGCACCCGACTGGATCTATCCTCCTACACCTTC. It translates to CASTRLDLSSYTF.

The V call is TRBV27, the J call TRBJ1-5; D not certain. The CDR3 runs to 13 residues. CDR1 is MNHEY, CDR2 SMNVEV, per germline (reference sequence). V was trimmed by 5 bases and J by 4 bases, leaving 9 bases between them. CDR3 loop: CASSQEFNQPQHF. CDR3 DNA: TGTGCCAGCAGTCAAGAGTTTAATCAGCCCCAGCATTTT.

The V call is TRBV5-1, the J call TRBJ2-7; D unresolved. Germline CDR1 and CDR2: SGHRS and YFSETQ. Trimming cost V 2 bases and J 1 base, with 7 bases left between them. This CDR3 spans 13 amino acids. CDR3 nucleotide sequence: TGCGCCAGCAGCTTCTCTCAATCCTACGAGCAGTACTTC. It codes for CASSFSQSYEQYF.

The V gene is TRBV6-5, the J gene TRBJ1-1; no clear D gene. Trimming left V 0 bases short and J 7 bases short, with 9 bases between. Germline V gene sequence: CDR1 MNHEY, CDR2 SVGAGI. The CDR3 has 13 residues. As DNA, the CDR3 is TGTGCCAGCAGTTACTCGACGGGGATTGAAGCTTTCTTT. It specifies CASSYSTGIEAFF.